Following are 11 T cell receptor beta chains from one sample sequenced in a study of OX40 agonist ivuxolimab in advanced cancers. Preparation of the library involved the immunoSEQ multiplex PCR assay. Entries here come from immuneACCESS through TCRdb and include only in-frame sequences with V and J called. Some clones fail to appear in such tables; in the studies checked, an unresolved V gene covers under half of the shortfall, and the cause of the remainder is unknown. The sample records some 28,000 clones, about 86% of which are singletons. The ten top clones hold 28% of the sample. The source material was CD4+ or CD8+ T cells sorted from blood, sampled in a trial of the OX40 agonist ivuxolimab. The receptor source for this set is an adult with an advanced solid tumor such as melanoma, head and neck, liver or kidney cancer.

In its sample, this clone was seen once. V and J are TRBV7-6 and TRBJ2-7; the D gene is possibly TRBD1 (6 bases). CDR3 length equals 12 residues. Germline CDR1 is SGHVS and CDR2 is FNYEAQ. The V and J ends lost 0 bases and 10 bases respectively, with 10 bases between them. CDR3 sequence reads: CASSLASDRQYF. Here the CDR3 DNA reads TGTGCCAGCAGCTTAGCCTCGGACAGACAGTACTTC.

The rearrangement uses TRBV23-1 and TRBJ2-3; D is possibly TRBD1 or TRBD2 (5 bases each). TRBV23-1 is an open reading frame whose function is uncertain. V gave up 3 bases and J gave up 4 bases, with 23 bases separating them. This CDR3 is built from 18 residues. In DNA, the CDR3 is TGCGCCAGCAGTCAGGCAGGGCACCGTTGTTCCGGGGCAGATACGCAGTATTTT. Amino acid sequence: CASSQAGHRCSGADTQYF.

This chain joins TRBV21-1 and TRBJ2-1. TRBV21-1 corresponds to a pseudogene. CDR3 size: 16 residues. CDR3 in DNA: TGTGCCAGCAGCAATCGAGGGGGGTACCCCTACAATGAGCAGTTCTTC. Amino acids: CASSNRGGYPYNEQFF.

V usage is TRBV7-2 and J usage is TRBJ2-7; the D gene is possibly TRBD2 (6 bases). The CDR3 consists of 13 residues. Germline V gives CDR1 SGHTA, CDR2 FQGNSA. Trimming pared 0 bases from V and 5 bases from J, leaving 8 bases between. In DNA, the CDR3 is TGTGCCAGCAGCTTAGCGGGGGGACACGAGCAGTACTTC. It yields the protein CASSLAGGHEQYF.

The chain recombines TRBV5-1 with TRBJ1-1, with D perhaps TRBD1 (5 bases). The germline V gene encodes CDR1 SGHRS and CDR2 YFSETQ. This CDR3 region has 17 residues. Trimming shortened V by 4 bases and J by 0 bases, and 19 bases separated the two germline ends. CDR3 region: CASSQATQGVVNTEAFF. The CDR3 coding sequence is TGCGCCAGCAGCCAGGCAACCCAGGGAGTCGTGAACACTGAAGCTTTCTTT.

The V call is TRBV7-9, the J call TRBJ1-5, with a tentative D call TRBD1 (5 bases). Deletions cut 8 bases from V and 0 bases from J, with 14 bases between. The CDR3 has 15 residues. Germline CDR1 SEHNR, CDR2 FQNEAQ (reference sequence). The CDR3 DNA follows: TGTGCCAGCTCCGGGACGGATCATAGCAATCAGCCCCAGCATTTT. Translated, it gives CASSGTDHSNQPQHF.

This sequence joins TRBV5-6 and TRBJ1-1; D is unclear. Trimming took 2 bases from V and 7 from J, leaving 9 bases between them. This CDR3 spans 12 amino acids. Germline V gives CDR1 SGHDT, CDR2 YYEEEE. CDR3 nucleotides: TGTGCCAGCAGCTTCAGCTTATATGAAGCTTTCTTT. Translation: CASSFSLYEAFF.

There are a few counts of this clone. The chain has TRBV6-6 and TRBJ1-2; D perhaps matches TRBD1 (6 bases). With 10 bases removed from V and 7 bases from J, the gap between germline ends came to 13 bases. This CDR3 contains 11 residues. Germline lookup yields CDR1 MNHNY and CDR2 SVGAGI (reference sequence). The DNA for the CDR3 is TGTGCCACCGGGACATTGACTGGCTACACCTTC. Translating gives CATGTLTGYTF.

J is TRBJ1-2 and V is TRBV5-1; no clear D. CDR3 length equals 13 residues. V lost 0 bases to trimming and J lost 1 base, with 4 bases between them. Germline V CDR1 and CDR2: SGHRS, YFSETQ. The CDR3 reads CASSLAGNYGYTF. The CDR3 coding sequence is TGCGCCAGCAGCTTGGCCGGTAACTATGGCTACACCTTC.

This chain joins TRBV6-1 and TRBJ2-3; TRBD2 might be the D (6 bases). CDR3 size: 15 residues. The germline CDR1 and CDR2 sequences are MNHNS and SASEGT. V shed 1 base and J shed 6 bases, with 14 bases lying between them. The CDR3 nucleotides read TGTGCCAGCAGTGAAGGGTGGGGGGTTGCGGATACGCAGTATTTT. This codes for CASSEGWGVADTQYF.

The chain links TRBV7-6 to TRBJ1-3, with D possibly TRBD1 on 5 matching bases. V gave up 7 bases and J gave up 8 bases, with 15 bases separating them. The CDR3 contains 13 residues. Germline loops: CDR1 SGHVS, CDR2 FNYEAQ. Here the CDR3 DNA reads TGTGCCAGCATCGGGACCTCCGGGGACACCATATATTTT. Translation gives CASIGTSGDTIYF. The entire variable domain, with the rest obtained from reference TRBV7-6 and TRBJ1-3, is as follows: GAGVSQSPRYKVTKRGQDVALRCDPISGHVSLYWYRQALGQGPEFLTYFNYEAQQDKSGLPNDRFSAERPEGSISTLTIQRTEQRDSAMYRCASIGTSGDTIYFGEGSWLTVV.